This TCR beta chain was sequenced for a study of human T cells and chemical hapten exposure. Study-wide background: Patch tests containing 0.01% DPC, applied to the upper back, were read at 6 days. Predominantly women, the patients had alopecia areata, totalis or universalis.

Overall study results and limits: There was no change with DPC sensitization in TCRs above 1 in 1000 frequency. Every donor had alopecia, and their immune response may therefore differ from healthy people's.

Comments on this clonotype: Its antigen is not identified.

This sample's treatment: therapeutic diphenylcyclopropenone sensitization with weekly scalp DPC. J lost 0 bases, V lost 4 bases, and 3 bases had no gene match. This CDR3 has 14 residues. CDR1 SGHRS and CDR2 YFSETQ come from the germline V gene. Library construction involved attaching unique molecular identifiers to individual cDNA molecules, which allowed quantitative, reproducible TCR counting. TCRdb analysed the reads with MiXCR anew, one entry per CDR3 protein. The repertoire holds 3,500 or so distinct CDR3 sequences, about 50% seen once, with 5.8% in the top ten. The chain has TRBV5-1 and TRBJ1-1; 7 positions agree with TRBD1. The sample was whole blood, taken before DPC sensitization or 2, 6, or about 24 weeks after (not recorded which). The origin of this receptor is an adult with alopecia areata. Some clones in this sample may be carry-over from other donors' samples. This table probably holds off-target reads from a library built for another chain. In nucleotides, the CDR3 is TGCGCCAGCAGCCAGGGGACAGTGAACACTGAAGCTTTCTTT. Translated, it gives CASSQGTVNTEAFF.